Following are 15 T cell receptor beta chains from one sample sequenced in a study of blood T cell repertoires in COVID-19. TCRdb's copy holds only in-frame clones and misses some; the assay was immunoSEQ multiplex PCR. The data hold tens of thousands of clones, with roughly 84% observed a single time. Sequencing was carried out using peripheral blood. The receptors shown here come from a woman of 80 years or more with active or convalescent COVID-19.

This clone came up a few times. CDR3 residues: CASSLGQATEKLFF. The CDR3 region has the DNA TGTGCCAGCAGCTTAGGGCAGGCAACCGAAAAACTGTTTTTT. This chain uses TRBV7-9 with TRBJ1-4; no definite D call. With 1 base removed from V and 8 bases from J, the gap between germline ends came to 11 bases. Germline CDR1 and CDR2: SEHNR and FQNEAQ (reference sequence). This CDR3 contains 14 residues.

The J gene is TRBJ1-2, the V gene TRBV11-3, with a tentative D call TRBD1 (5 bases). The V and J ends lost 1 base and 4 bases respectively, with 22 bases between them. This CDR3 has 18 amino acids. The germline V gene has CDR1 SGHNT and CDR2 YENEEA. The CDR3 reads CASSLGGVGSPSSYGYTF. CDR3 in DNA: TGTGCCAGCAGCTTAGGGGGGGTAGGGTCCCCATCCTCCTATGGCTACACCTTC. Looking up the rest from reference TRBV11-3 and TRBJ1-2 gives the full variable domain: EAGVVQSPRYKIIEKKQPVAFWCNPISGHNTLYWYLQNLGQGPELLIRYENEEAVDDSQLPKDRFSAERLKGVDSTLKIQPAELGDSAVYLCASSLGGVGSPSSYGYTFGSGTRLTVV.

The chain is built from TRBV5-1 and TRBJ1-2, with 7 bases identical to TRBD1. The germline CDR1 and CDR2 sequences are SGHRS and YFSETQ. There are 12 residues in the CDR3. The V segment lost 4 bases and the J segment 7 bases; nucleotides outside the gene matches: 4. The CDR3: CASSPSGGGYTF. CDR3 nucleotides: TGCGCCAGCAGCCCTTCAGGGGGTGGCTACACCTTC.

The V gene is TRBV4-3, the J gene TRBJ1-1; a weak D match, TRBD1 (6 bases). Trimming left V 0 bases short and J 6 bases short, with 17 bases between. Germline assignment: CDR1 LGHNA and CDR2 YSLEER. CDR3 size: 16 residues. The CDR3 sequence: CASSQDVGGGGAEAFF. DNA for the CDR3: TGCGCCAGCAGCCAAGATGTGGGAGGGGGAGGGGCTGAAGCTTTCTTT.

This clone was observed a handful of times. J is TRBJ1-2 and V is TRBV6-2 or TRBV6-3, with 7 bases lining up with TRBD1. The CDR3 runs to 14 residues. From germline, CDR1 is MNHEY and CDR2 SVGEGT. V lost 7 bases to trimming and J lost 0 bases; unmatched junction nucleotides: 5. This chain's CDR3 is CASNPGQTNYGYTF. The CDR3 DNA sequence: TGTGCCAGCAACCCGGGACAGACTAACTATGGCTACACCTTC.

The chain uses TRBV6-1 and TRBJ2-1; no firm D call. Germline V gene data show CDR1 as MNHNS and CDR2 as SASEGT. The CDR3 has 15 amino acids. V was trimmed by 2 bases and J by 4 bases, leaving 12 bases between them. Here the CDR3 DNA reads TGTGCCAGCAGTGAACGCGGCGGAAGGTACAATGAGCAGTTCTTC. Amino acids: CASSERGGRYNEQFF.

The V gene is TRBV28, the J gene TRBJ2-7, with D possibly being TRBD1 (6 bases). Trimming left V 5 bases short and J 0 bases short, with 17 bases between. This CDR3 has 16 amino acids. Germline lookup yields CDR1 MDHEN and CDR2 SYDVKM. The CDR3 DNA follows: TGTGCCAGCAGTACTACCGGGACACGTACCTCCTACGAGCAGTACTTC. Translating gives CASSTTGTRTSYEQYF.

This clone was recorded only once. The CDR3 coding sequence is TGCGCCAGCAGCTTGGACAGATACAATGAGCAGTTCTTC. Protein: CASSLDRYNEQFF. This chain connects TRBV5-1 to TRBJ2-1; D is unclear. The V end lost 0 bases, the J end lost 4 bases, and 5 bases lay between the germline ends. The germline V gene encodes CDR1 SGHRS and CDR2 YFSETQ. The CDR3 runs 13 residues.

In DNA form, the CDR3 reads TGTGCCACCAGTGACCACAGGGGGGGCAATCAGCCCCAGCATTTT. Protein sequence: CATSDHRGGNQPQHF. The V call is TRBV24-1, the J call TRBJ1-5; 8 nucleotides align to TRBD1. This CDR3 region has 15 residues. The germline V gene encodes CDR1 KGHDR and CDR2 SFDVKD. The ends lost 4 bases at V and 2 bases at J; junction bases unmatched: 3.

The chain has TRBV7-2 and TRBJ1-6; TRBD1 matches 7 bases. The ends lost 6 bases at V and 9 bases at J; junction bases unmatched: 8. This CDR3 has 14 amino acids. Germline CDR1 and CDR2: SGHTA and FQGNSA. CDR3 sequence (DNA): TGTGCCAGCAGTCAACAGGGGAATAGTTCACCCCTCCACTTT. Translating gives CASSQQGNSSPLHF.

This chain uses TRBV7-2 with TRBJ2-1, with D maybe TRBD2 (6 bases). V lost 6 bases, J lost 5 bases, and 14 bases lay in between. Per the germline V gene, CDR1 is SGHTA and CDR2 is FQGNSA. The CDR3 has 14 amino acids. CDR3 sequence: CASRLGTQNNEQFF. In nucleotides, the CDR3 is TGTGCCAGCAGACTAGGGACTCAAAACAATGAGCAGTTCTTC.

The rearrangement joins TRBV6-5 to TRBJ2-2, with a possible D match to TRBD1 (6 bases). Germline V gives CDR1 MNHEY, CDR2 SVGAGI. The germline V and J ends were trimmed by 4 bases and 7 bases, with 13 bases remaining between them. The CDR3 extends over 14 amino acids. The CDR3 reads CASSSDYRVGELFF. The CDR3 bases are TGTGCCAGCAGTTCTGACTACAGGGTCGGGGAGCTGTTTTTT.

This clone was seen a single time. The rearrangement uses TRBV19 and TRBJ1-3; D is unresolved. V gave up 2 bases and J gave up 1 base, with 9 bases separating them. Germline loops: CDR1 LNHDA, CDR2 SQIVND (reference sequence). The CDR3 has 15 residues. CDR3 in DNA: TGTGCCAGTAGTATACAGGCAGGATCTGGAAACACCATATATTTT. Translated: CASSIQAGSGNTIYF.

J is TRBJ2-2 and V is TRBV7-2; TRBD2 is a possible D gene (6 bases). This CDR3 contains 16 residues. CDR1 is SGHTA and CDR2 is FQGNSA in the germline V gene. V was pared by 1 base and J by 5 bases, with 14 bases between. The CDR3 sequence: CASSLVGGSGTGELFF. CDR3 sequence (DNA): TGTGCCAGCAGCTTAGTTGGAGGGTCGGGGACCGGGGAGCTGTTTTTT.

This clone was counted between two and nine times. The chain employs TRBV27 and TRBJ2-1, with 10 bases fitting TRBD1. The V gene's germline CDR1 is MNHEY and CDR2 SMNVEV (reference sequence). Losses at the gene ends were 5 bases for V and 7 bases for J; bases not matched to a gene: 8. This CDR3 spans 15 amino acids. CDR3 DNA sequence: TGTGCCAGCAGTCAGAGACAGGGGGCGGGAAATGAGCAGTTCTTC. Its protein is CASSQRQGAGNEQFF.